These T cell receptor beta chains were read from a single sample in a study of cytomegalovirus exposure and HLA in healthy donors. Sequencing was performed with immunoSEQ multiplex PCR; in TCRdb, only in-frame clones are kept and a portion is missing. The table includes roughly 99,000 clones, approximately 75% detected once. The source material was PBMCs. The receptors come from a woman aged 40 to 50 in good health and CMV-seronegative. Both conserved end residues are part of each CDR3. Each record gives: clone size, D gene, V gene, J gene, CDR3 DNA, CDR3 protein. D genes are given only for firm matches. The listing skips clone size in some rows; elsewhere it reads once, few, many or a size class.

NA,NA,TRBV27,TRBJ1-6,TGTGCCAGCAGCGGGGTGTTAAATTCACCCCTCCACTTT,CASSGVLNSPLHF
once,TRBD1,TRBV5-1,TRBJ1-2,TGCGCCAGCAGCTCGGGACAGGGTAGTGCCTATGGCTACCCCTTC,CASSSGQGSAYGYPF
NA,TRBD1,TRBV5-8,TRBJ2-1,TGTGCCAGCAGAACACCGGGACAGGCCTACAATGAGCAGTTCTTC,CASRTPGQAYNEQFF
NA,TRBD2,TRBV7-2,TRBJ2-1,TGTGCCAGCAACCTACTAGCGGGGGGGCCGAATGAGCAGTTCTTC,CASNLLAGGPNEQFF
NA,NA,TRBV9,TRBJ1-3,TGTGCCAGCAGCGTAGCTCTGGACAGCGCCGGAAACACCATATATTTT,CASSVALDSAGNTIYF
NA,NA,TRBV4-2,TRBJ1-2,TGTGCCAGCAGCCAAGATCGGGGGGCAACCTATGGCTACACCTTC,CASSQDRGATYGYTF
NA,TRBD1,TRBV18,TRBJ1-4,TGTGCCAGCTCACCAGGAGGACAGGTGGGGAATGGAAAACTGTTTTTT,CASSPGGQVGNGKLFF
NA,TRBD1,TRBV7-6,TRBJ2-1,TGTGCCAGCAGCCCCACAGGGGATGATGAGCAGTTCTTC,CASSPTGDDEQFF
NA,NA,TRBV7-3,TRBJ2-3,TGTGCCAGCAGCTTAGGAGGGCCTCGGGGTGTGGGCACAGATACGCAGTATTTT,CASSLGGPRGVGTDTQYF
NA,NA,TRBV7-2,TRBJ1-1,TGTGCCAGCAGCGCGTACCAGACAATGAACACTGAAGCTTTCTTT,CASSAYQTMNTEAFF
NA,NA,TRBV4-1,TRBJ1-4,TGCGCCAGCAGCCAGCAGAGGGAAACTAATGAAAAACTGTTTTTT,CASSQQRETNEKLFF
once,NA,TRBV5-1,TRBJ2-3,TGCGCCAGCAGCTCCGCAGATACGCAGTATTTT,CASSSADTQYF
NA,NA,TRBV7-9,TRBJ2-7,TGTGCCAGCAGCTCCGGACTGGAGCAGTACTTC,CASSSGLEQYF
NA,NA,TRBV9,TRBJ2-1,TGTGCCAGCAGCGTAGCTCCTGCGGGGCTCTACAATGAGCAGTTCTTC,CASSVAPAGLYNEQFF
NA,TRBD2,TRBV4-3,TRBJ2-7,TGCGCCAGCAGCCAAGTGTCCGGGGGGGCCTACGAGCAGTACTTC,CASSQVSGGAYEQYF
NA,TRBD1,TRBV4-3,TRBJ1-4,TGCGCCAGCAGCCAAGTCAGGGGGCGGGAAAAACTGTTTTTT,CASSQVRGREKLFF
few,NA,TRBV18,TRBJ1-4,TGTGCCAGCTCACCTCGGACAGCAACTAATGAAAAACTGTTTTTT,CASSPRTATNEKLFF
NA,TRBD1,TRBV19,TRBJ1-4,TGTGCCAGTAGTATTGAGACAGGGGCCCCCTATGAAAAACTGTTTTTT,CASSIETGAPYEKLFF
NA,TRBD1,TRBV29-1,TRBJ1-2,TGCAGCGTCCCCCCCGGGGACAGGGGTAACTATGGCTACACCTTC,CSVPPGDRGNYGYTF
few,NA,TRBV15,TRBJ2-7,TGTGCCACCAGTCTAGGCGGTGGCGAGCAGTACTTC,CATSLGGGEQYF
NA,NA,TRBV5-4,TRBJ2-1,TGTGCCAGCAGCTTGGGAGGGGACACCTACAATGAGCAGTTCTTC,CASSLGGDTYNEQFF
few,NA,TRBV5-1,TRBJ2-5,TGCGCCAGCAGCTTGGAATGGAGCCAAGAGACCCAGTACTTC,CASSLEWSQETQYF
NA,NA,TRBV5-1,TRBJ2-7,TGCGCCAGCAGCTTGGTTCCGGGGAACTCCTACGAGCAGTACTTC,CASSLVPGNSYEQYF
NA,TRBD1,TRBV4-1,TRBJ1-2,TGCGCCAGCAGCCACCGGGACAGGGAAAAACATGGCTACACCTTC,CASSHRDREKHGYTF
NA,TRBD1,TRBV6-1,TRBJ2-1,TGTGCCAGCACCCGAGAGGGGGCTCGCTACAATGAGCAGTTCTTC,CASTREGARYNEQFF
NA,TRBD1,TRBV7-3,TRBJ2-7,TGTGCCAGCAGCAAGGGACAGTCCTACGAGCAGTACTTC,CASSKGQSYEQYF
NA,TRBD1,TRBV4-2,TRBJ2-2,TGTGCCAGCAGCCAAGCTGGGACAGGGAACACCGGGGAGCTGTTTTTT,CASSQAGTGNTGELFF
NA,NA,TRBV7-8,TRBJ2-5,TGTGCCAGCACCCCTGAGCCACACCAAGAGACCCAGTACTTC,CASTPEPHQETQYF
NA,TRBD1,TRBV2,TRBJ1-4,TGTGCCAGCAGTGTTGGACAGGGAAGTGAAAAACTGTTTTTT,CASSVGQGSEKLFF
NA,NA,TRBV6-4,TRBJ1-6,TGTGCCAGCAGTCAAGATAGCTCCTATAATTCACCCCTCCACTTT,CASSQDSSYNSPLHF
NA,NA,TRBV6-6,TRBJ1-6,TGTGCCAGCACGGGGTATAATTCACCCCTCAACTTT,CASTGYNSPLNF
NA,NA,TRBV7-2,TRBJ2-3,TGTGCCAGCAGACAGCCTAGCACAGATACGCAGTATTTT,CASRQPSTDTQYF
NA,TRBD1,TRBV19,TRBJ2-1,TGTGCCAGTAGTATTGTGTCAGGGGGTGGCTACAATGAGCAGTTCTTC,CASSIVSGGGYNEQFF
NA,NA,TRBV29-1,TRBJ2-7,TGCAGCGCCGCGGGACAGTACGAGCAGTACTTC,CSAAGQYEQYF
NA,NA,TRBV9,TRBJ2-7,TGTGCCAGCAGCGTAGCTCAGGGTGGCGACGAGCAGTACTTC,CASSVAQGGDEQYF
NA,NA,TRBV4-1,TRBJ2-7,TGCGCCAGCAGCCAAGTCTTGGGAGGGGGGGCCCTCTACGAGCAGTACTTC,CASSQVLGGGALYEQYF
NA,TRBD1,TRBV5-1,TRBJ2-3,TGCGCCAGCAGCTTGGAGGACAGGGTTACAGATACGCAGTATTTT,CASSLEDRVTDTQYF
few,NA,TRBV7-9,TRBJ1-1,TGTGCCAGCAGCTCCTTCAGGGGACTGAACACTGAAGCTTTCTTT,CASSSFRGLNTEAFF
NA,NA,TRBV7-9,TRBJ2-5,TGTGCCAGTGACCGAATGGGGAGCCAGTACTTC,CASDRMGSQYF
NA,TRBD2,TRBV6-5,TRBJ2-2,TGTGCCAGCAGTTACTCTAGCGGGGTGGGGGAGCTGTTTTTT,CASSYSSGVGELFF
NA,TRBD1,TRBV9,TRBJ2-6,TGTGCCAGCAGCGCCGGGACAGGGTTCTCTGGGGCCAACGTCCTGACTTTC,CASSAGTGFSGANVLTF
NA,TRBD1,TRBV14,TRBJ1-2,TGTGCCAGCAGCTGGGACAGGGAAGACTATGGCTACACCTTC,CASSWDREDYGYTF
NA,TRBD1,TRBV9,TRBJ2-1,TGTGCCAGCAGCGTAGGGGACAGAAATCTCAATGAGCAGTTCTTC,CASSVGDRNLNEQFF
NA,NA,TRBV29-1,TRBJ2-7,TGCAGCGTTGCAGGGAGGAGCTCCTACGAGCAGTACTTC,CSVAGRSSYEQYF
NA,NA,TRBV30,TRBJ1-2,TGTGCCTGGAGTAGGGGTGAAGCTAACTATGGCTACACCTTC,CAWSRGEANYGYTF
NA,TRBD2,TRBV11-3,TRBJ2-1,TGTGCCAGCAGCCCGGGACTAGGGGACGAGCAGTTCTTC,CASSPGLGDEQFF
NA,NA,TRBV13,TRBJ2-2,TGTGCCAGCAGCTTCAGGGTCTCCGGGGAGCTGTTTTTT,CASSFRVSGELFF